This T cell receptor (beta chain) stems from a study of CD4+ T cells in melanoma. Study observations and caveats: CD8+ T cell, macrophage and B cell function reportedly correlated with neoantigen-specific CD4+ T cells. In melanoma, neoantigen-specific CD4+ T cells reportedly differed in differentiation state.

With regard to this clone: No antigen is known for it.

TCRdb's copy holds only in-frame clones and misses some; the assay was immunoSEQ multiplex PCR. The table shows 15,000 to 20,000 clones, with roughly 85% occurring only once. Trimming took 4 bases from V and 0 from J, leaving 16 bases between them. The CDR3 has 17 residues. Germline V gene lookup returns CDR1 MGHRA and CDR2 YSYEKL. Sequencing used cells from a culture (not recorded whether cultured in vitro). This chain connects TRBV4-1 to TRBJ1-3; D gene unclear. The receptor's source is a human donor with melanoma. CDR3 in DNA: TGCGCCAGCAGCCGCTCGCACGTCAGCAACTCTGGAAACACCATATATTTT. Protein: CASSRSHVSNSGNTIYF.